This T cell receptor beta chain emerged from a study of T cell changes during pregnancy in multiple sclerosis. Assay used: immunoSEQ multiplex PCR; TCRdb lists only in-frame clones, some missing. The top ten clones hold around 8.1% of a sample with about 50,000 clones, approximately 92% of them seen once. CDR1 MNHEY and CDR2 SVGAGI come from the germline V gene. The CDR3 is 13 amino acids. V was pared by 0 bases and J by 10 bases, with 12 bases between. This clone has just a few counts. This TCR derives from a female donor with multiple sclerosis, enrolled in a pregnancy study. The V gene is TRBV6-5, the J gene TRBJ1-2; no clear D gene. The source material was CD8+ T cells from peripheral blood mononuclear cells, sampled after pregnancy. This CDR3 is CASSYSSTVDYTF. CDR3 DNA sequence: TGTGCCAGCAGTTACTCTTCCACGGTCGACTACACCTTC.